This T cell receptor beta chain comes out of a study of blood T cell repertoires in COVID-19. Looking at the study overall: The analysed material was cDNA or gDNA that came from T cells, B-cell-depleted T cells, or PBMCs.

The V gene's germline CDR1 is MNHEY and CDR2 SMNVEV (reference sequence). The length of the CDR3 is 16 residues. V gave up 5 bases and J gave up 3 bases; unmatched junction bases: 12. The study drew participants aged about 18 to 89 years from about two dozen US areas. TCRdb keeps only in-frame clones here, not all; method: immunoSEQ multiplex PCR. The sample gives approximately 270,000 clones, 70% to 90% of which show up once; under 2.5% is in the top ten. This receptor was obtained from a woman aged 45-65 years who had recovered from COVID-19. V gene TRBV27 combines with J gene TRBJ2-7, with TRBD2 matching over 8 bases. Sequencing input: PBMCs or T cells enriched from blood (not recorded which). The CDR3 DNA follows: TGTGCCAGCAGTCCCGGAGGGGCGGGAGGATTCTACGAGCAGTACTTC. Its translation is CASSPGGAGGFYEQYF.